This T cell receptor beta chain is from a study of blood T cell repertoires in COVID-19. Background on the study: Both acute and convalescent COVID-19 samples were obtained from the United States, Italy and Spain. PBMCs, B-cell-depleted T cells, or T cells were the source of the cDNA or gDNA that made up the material.

The CDR3 extends over 13 amino acids. CDR1 is MNHEY and CDR2 is SVGAGI in the germline V gene. V shed 6 bases and J 6 bases; nucleotides not matched to a gene: 6. Source study methods: Amplified reference gene primers provided the basis for estimating nucleated cell counts. The repertoire was sequenced with immunoSEQ multiplex PCR; TCRdb's copy has only in-frame clones and lacks some. That table furnishes V, J and clone size, whereas the DNA furnished D and trimming. The sample includes 110,000 to 150,000 clones, about 90% of them seen just once. The chain employs TRBV6-5 and TRBJ2-5, with TRBD1 matching 8 bases. Sequencing was carried out using peripheral blood. The receptor's source is a woman aged 55-69 years with acute or convalescent COVID-19. The CDR3 sequence: CASSVTGEKTQYF. As DNA, the CDR3 is TGTGCCAGCAGCGTGACAGGGGAGAAGACCCAGTACTTC.